What follows is one T cell receptor beta chain and its context. The data were obtained in a study of shared clonotypes between healthy human individuals. Study at large: Per donor, three plates held CD4 naive cells, three held CD4 memory, two held CD8 naive and one held CD8 memory.

The donors, healthy adults who were HIV-negative, had experienced no recent acute infections or vaccinations. Profiled with immunoSEQ multiplex PCR; TCRdb holds only in-frame clones, not every one. The data contain 950,000 to 1,100,000 clones, about four fifths of them seen just once; the ten biggest clones take up 0.55% to 0.7%. The V end was cut by 2 bases, the J end by 9 bases, with 9 bases between. The CDR3 spans 12 residues. CDR1 is SGHRS, CDR2 YFSETQ, per germline. Material for sequencing was memory CD4+ T cells from PBMCs. Indicated subset: CD45RA-negative fraction. V gene TRBV5-1 combines with J gene TRBJ2-1, with D perhaps TRBD1 (6 bases). The clonotype originates from a man aged 18 to 30 in good health. Some clones in this sample may be carry-over from other donors' samples. CDR3 in amino acids: CASSLQGLEQFF. In DNA, the CDR3 is TGCGCCAGCAGCTTACAGGGTCTTGAGCAGTTCTTC.